The 10 T cell receptor beta chains below come from one sample, sequenced in a study of neoadjuvant anti-PD-1 for oral cavity cancer. Sequencing was performed with immunoSEQ multiplex PCR; in TCRdb, only in-frame clones are kept and a portion is missing. Among around 81,000 clones listed, roughly four fifths were seen once. The starting material was PBMCs, obtained before nivolumab (anti-PD-1) treatment. These receptors originate from a person aged 40-85 years with oral cavity squamous cell carcinoma.

This chain uses TRBV5-6 with TRBJ1-5, with TRBD1 matching over 10 bases. Germline assignment: CDR1 SGHDT and CDR2 YYEEEE. Trimming at V came to 4 bases and at J to 1 base, leaving 2 bases not matched to a gene. The CDR3 is 15 residues long. The CDR3 DNA is TGTGCCAGCAGCCGGACAGGGGGAAGCAATCAGCCCCAGCATTTT. It yields the protein CASSRTGGSNQPQHF.

This clone occurred once. This sequence joins TRBV30 and TRBJ2-1; D perhaps matches TRBD2 (5 bases). The CDR3 totals 11 residues. V was clipped by 3 bases and J by 10 bases, with 10 bases between them. Germline CDR1 reads GTSNPN; CDR2 reads SVGIG (reference sequence). CDR3 DNA: TGTGCCTGGAGCCCGGGATACGAGCAGTTCTTC. This encodes CAWSPGYEQFF.

The chain uses TRBV27 and TRBJ1-2; TRBD1 matches at 7 bases. The ends lost 4 bases at V and 3 bases at J; junction bases unmatched: 5. Germline V gene data show CDR1 as MNHEY and CDR2 as SMNVEV (reference sequence). The CDR3 has 14 residues. The DNA of the CDR3 is TGTGCCAGCAGTTCCGGGGACAGATACTATGGCTACACCTTC. The encoded protein is CASSSGDRYYGYTF.

The chain carries TRBV9 and TRBJ2-1; 8 nucleotides align to TRBD2. This CDR3 comprises 14 residues. After removal of 4 bases from V and 2 bases from J, the junction contained 2 bases not matched to a gene. Looked up from germline, CDR1 is SGDLS and CDR2 is YYNGEE. The CDR3 loop is CASSPLAAYNEQFF. The CDR3 DNA reads TGTGCCAGCAGCCCACTAGCGGCCTACAATGAGCAGTTCTTC.

This clone was counted once. The chain is built from TRBV6-5 and TRBJ1-3; 7 bases agree with TRBD1. The germline V gene encodes CDR1 MNHEY and CDR2 SVGAGI. CDR3 length equals 14 residues. J gave up 4 bases and V 2 bases, and 2 bases lay outside the gene matches. The CDR3 loop is CASSYGRGGNTIYF. For the CDR3, the DNA is TGTGCCAGCAGTTACGGCAGGGGGGGAAACACCATATATTTT.

This rearrangement joins TRBV30 to TRBJ2-7; D perhaps matches TRBD1 (6 bases). Trimming shortened V by 4 bases and J by 7 bases, and 14 bases separated the two germline ends. Germline-derived CDR1 and CDR2 are GTSNPN and SVGIG (reference sequence). The CDR3 is 12 amino acids. CDR3 coding DNA: TGTGCCTGGAATCAGGGGCTGACTGAGCAGTACTTC. This translates into CAWNQGLTEQYF.

V is TRBV6-5 and J is TRBJ1-2, with 7 bases that match TRBD1. The CDR3 consists of 13 residues. Germline assignment: CDR1 MNHEY and CDR2 SVGAGI. Trimming at V came to 4 bases and at J to 8 bases, leaving 7 bases not matched to a gene. The CDR3 sequence: CASSLTGYGGYTF. In DNA form, the CDR3 reads TGTGCCAGCAGTTTGACAGGGTATGGAGGCTACACCTTC.

The chain joins TRBV6-5 to TRBJ1-4, with D possibly being TRBD1 (5 bases). The CDR3 totals 15 residues. V lost 6 bases and J lost 3, with 14 bases in between. Germline V lookup: CDR1 MNHEY, CDR2 SVGAGI. CDR3 bases: TGTGCCAGCAGACCCAAGCGGGGCCCTAATGAAAAACTGTTTTTT. This sequence encodes CASRPKRGPNEKLFF.

The J gene is TRBJ2-7, the V gene TRBV7-6; D uncertain. The CDR3 contains 13 residues. V shed 1 base and J shed 0 bases, with 4 bases lying between them. Per germline, CDR1 SGHVS and CDR2 FNYEAQ. The CDR3 DNA reads as TGTGCCAGCAGCTTAGGGTACTCCTACGAGCAGTACTTC. Encoded protein: CASSLGYSYEQYF.

The chain recombines TRBV10-2 with TRBJ2-7, with D perhaps TRBD1 (5 bases). CDR1 and CDR2 (germline): WSHSY, SAAADI. Trimming stripped 7 bases from V and 6 bases from J, with 16 bases between. The CDR3 extends over 13 amino acids. CDR3 in DNA: TGCGCCAGCACCAACCCCCAGGGCGGCGAGCAGTACTTC. Its translation: CASTNPQGGEQYF.